The 25 T cell receptor beta chains below all came from one sample that was sequenced in a study of monozygotic twins with inflammatory bowel disease. One entry per CDR3 protein, without DNA, is what TCRdb gives after re-calling the 5' RACE reads. This sample contains 150,000 to 200,000 distinct CDR3 sequences. Sequences were obtained from blood. These receptors all come from a human donor with ulcerative colitis or Crohn's disease, or a healthy co-twin of an affected twin (not recorded which).

The chain joins TRBV15 to TRBJ2-1; the TRBD2 assignment by TCRdb is unverifiable without DNA. This CDR3 region has 17 residues. Germline CDR1 and CDR2: LNHNV and YYDKDF (reference sequence). The CDR3 here is CATSRDLGTSGYNEQFF. The variable domain in full, with the rest retrieved from reference TRBV15 and TRBJ2-1, is DAMVIQNPRYQVTQFGKPVTLSCSQTLNHNVMYWYQQKSSQAPKLLFHYYDKDFNNEADTPDNFQSRRPNTSFCFLDIRSPGLGDTAMYLCATSRDLGTSGYNEQFFGPGTRLTVL.

The chain has TRBV27 and TRBJ1-4. CDR1 and CDR2 (germline): MNHEY, SMNVEV (reference sequence). This CDR3 comprises 15 residues. CDR3 region: CASSPRPFGGEKLFF.

The chain employs TRBV5-1 and TRBJ2-6; the D call of TRBD1 rests on TCRdb alone, since no DNA is present to check it. The CDR3 runs to 15 residues. The germline CDR1 and CDR2 sequences are SGHRS and YFSETQ. The CDR3 loop reads CASSYPRAGANVLTF. The entire variable domain, with the rest obtained from reference TRBV5-1 and TRBJ2-6, is as follows: KAGVTQTPRYLIKTRGQQVTLSCSPISGHRSVSWYQQTPGQGLQFLFEYFSETQRNKGNFPGRFSGRQFSNSRSEMNVSTLELGDSALYLCASSYPRAGANVLTFGAGSRLTVL.

This chain's CDR3 is CASSERETAYNEQFF. This chain connects TRBV19 to TRBJ2-1. Germline V lookup: CDR1 LNHDA, CDR2 SQIVND (reference sequence). This CDR3 has 15 amino acids. The full variable domain, in which reference TRBV19 and TRBJ2-1 provide the parts outside the CDR3, is DGGITQSPKYLFRKEGQNVTLSCEQNLNHDAMYWYRQDPGQGLRLIYYSQIVNDFQKGDIAEGYSVSREKKESFPLTVTSAQKNPTAFYLCASSERETAYNEQFFGPGTRLTVL.

This sequence joins TRBV5-1 and TRBJ2-1; the TRBD1 assignment by TCRdb is unverifiable without DNA. Germline values: CDR1 SGHRS, CDR2 YFSETQ. The CDR3 loop spans 14 amino acids. CDR3 region: CASSPLRENDEQFF.

The genes are TRBV27 and TRBJ2-5; without DNA, the TCRdb call of TRBD2 cannot be checked. The germline gives CDR1 MNHEY, CDR2 SMNVEV (reference sequence). The CDR3 sequence is 16 residues long. The CDR3 here is CASSSGLAGVEETQYF.

The rearrangement links TRBV7-2 to TRBJ2-5; TCRdb designates TRBD2, a call that cannot be tested without DNA. Per the germline V gene, CDR1 is SGHTA and CDR2 is FQGNSA. The CDR3 totals 12 residues. CDR3 residues: CASSFSSLPQYF. Combining the CDR3 with reference TRBV7-2 and TRBJ2-5 gives the whole variable domain GAGVSQSPSNKVTEKGKDVELRCDPISGHTALYWYRQSLGQGLEFLIYFQGNSAPDKSGLPSDRFSAERTGGSVSTLTIQRTQQEDSAVYLCASSFSSLPQYFGPGTRLLVL.

The V call is TRBV7-8, the J call TRBJ2-4; without DNA, the TCRdb call of TRBD2 cannot be checked. Per germline, CDR1 SGHVS and CDR2 FQNEAQ. This CDR3 has 16 amino acids. The CDR3 region is CASSSRTSGSANMQYF.

The chain joins TRBV11-2 to TRBJ2-7. This CDR3 comprises 12 residues. CDR1 is SGHAT and CDR2 is FQNNGV in the germline V gene. The CDR3 here is CASSFRLYEQYF.

The gene calls are TRBV29-1 and TRBJ2-3. The CDR3 has 14 residues. Germline lookup yields CDR1 SQVTM and CDR2 ANQGSEA. CDR3 residues: CSVEGKTSTDTQYF.

The rearrangement links TRBV28 to TRBJ2-1; without DNA, the TCRdb call of TRBD2 cannot be checked. Germline V CDR1 and CDR2: MDHEN, SYDVKM. The CDR3 totals 15 residues. The CDR3 protein is CASSRLAGGRNEQFF.

The chain combines TRBV6-4 with TRBJ2-5; TCRdb picks TRBD1, but there is no DNA to check that call. The CDR3 has 16 residues. The V gene's germline CDR1 is MRHNA and CDR2 SNTAGT. CDR3 residues: CASSTRDRGQRETQYF.

The chain recombines TRBV6-2 or TRBV6-3 with TRBJ2-6; the D call from TCRdb, TRBD1, cannot be confirmed without DNA. The length of the CDR3 is 15 residues. The germline CDR1 and CDR2 sequences are MNHEY and SVGEGT. CDR3 protein: CASNTGGTGANVLTF.

The chain is built from TRBV7-9 and TRBJ2-7. In germline, CDR1 is SEHNR, CDR2 FQNEAQ (reference sequence). The CDR3 covers 13 residues. The CDR3 loop reads CASSIRTDYEQYF.

This chain links TRBV20-1 with TRBJ2-1; TCRdb returns TRBD2, unconfirmable since there is no DNA. The CDR3 length is 14 residues. The V gene's germline CDR1 is DFQATT and CDR2 SNEGSKA (reference sequence). CDR3 protein: CRASRLAGATEQFF.

The chain carries TRBV7-9 and TRBJ2-7. This CDR3 region has 14 residues. CDR1 is SEHNR and CDR2 is FQNEAQ in the germline V gene (reference sequence). The CDR3 loop reads CASSARWAEYEQYF.

V gene TRBV7-3 combines with J gene TRBJ2-3; the TCRdb call, TRBD2, lacks DNA for checking. The CDR3 totals 15 residues. Germline V lookup: CDR1 SGHTA, CDR2 FQGTGA. CDR3: CASSSTSGTGDTQYF.

The rearrangement links TRBV19 to TRBJ1-2; TCRdb lists TRBD1, though no DNA is available to test this call. The CDR3 runs to 16 residues. Germline V CDR1 and CDR2: LNHDA, SQIVND (reference sequence). CDR3 sequence: CASSPRGAREVSGYTF.

The V call is TRBV7-3, the J call TRBJ2-1; TCRdb selects TRBD2, and the lack of DNA leaves this call unchecked. Germline CDR1 is SGHTA and CDR2 is FQGTGA. This CDR3 spans 14 amino acids. CDR3 sequence reads: CASSSGLAGTEQFF.

This sequence joins TRBV6-1 and TRBJ1-2; TCRdb's assignment of TRBD1 cannot be checked, as there is no DNA. Per the germline V gene, CDR1 is MNHNS and CDR2 is SASEGT. This CDR3 has 14 residues. The CDR3 reads CASSHNGGSGGYTF.

The genes are TRBV7-3 and TRBJ2-1; TCRdb designates TRBD2, a call that cannot be tested without DNA. CDR3 size: 16 residues. CDR1 and CDR2 from the germline V gene are SGHTA and FQGTGA. CDR3 region: CASSVYRVSASNEQFF.

The genes are TRBV10-3 and TRBJ2-3; checking the TCRdb D call of TRBD1 is not possible without DNA. The CDR3 covers 15 residues. Germline CDR1 ENHRY, CDR2 SYGVKD. CDR3 residues: CAIKARTLGTDTQYF.

CDR3 loop: CASSLGGQSSYNEQFF. The chain joins TRBV5-4 to TRBJ2-1; TCRdb returns TRBD1, unconfirmable since there is no DNA. The germline CDR1 and CDR2 sequences are SGHNT and YYREEE (reference sequence). This CDR3 is 16 amino acids long.

The chain couples TRBV6-1 to TRBJ2-1; no DNA is available, so the TRBD1 call from TCRdb remains unchecked. There are 15 residues in the CDR3. The germline V gene encodes CDR1 MNHNS and CDR2 SASEGT. CDR3 protein: CASSEDEAGGASEFF.

The chain uses TRBV28 and TRBJ2-7; TCRdb outputs TRBD1, but without DNA this stays unchecked. The CDR3 loop spans 17 amino acids. Germline lookup yields CDR1 MDHEN and CDR2 SYDVKM. The CDR3 sequence is CASRPPTGTESSYEQYF. Looking up the rest from reference TRBV28 and TRBJ2-7 gives the full variable domain: DVKVTQSSRYLVKRTGEKVFLECVQDMDHENMFWYRQDPGLGLRLIYFSYDVKMKEKGDIPEGYSVSREKKERFSLILESASTNQTSMYLCASRPPTGTESSYEQYFGPGTRLTVT.